What follows describes a single T cell receptor (beta chain). The clone's antigen remains unknown. No per-base quality is available; no much larger clone lies one base away. Taken with the paper, the label for time point translates to: baseline before first vaccination. Vaccinee samples came from UK trials COV001 and COV002, including a single-blind randomized controlled phase 2/3 trial of AZD1222 (ChAdOx1 nCoV-19) in healthy adults. For TCRbeta chain sequencing, PBMC samples were collected from trial participants at day 0 and at day 28 after the second dose. The data were obtained in a study of T cell responses to AZD1222 COVID-19 vaccine (dated by TCRdb to 2020 to 2022). For context, the study as a whole: AZD1222 recipients with second doses at about 4 weeks or about 12 weeks were pooled, because spike-specific TCR depth and breadth did not differ between schedules. A total of under 250 trial participants underwent TCR sequencing, of whom about 210 had received two doses of AZD1222 and 26 had received two doses of the MenACWY control vaccine. Trial participants were enrolled by age into 18-55, 56-69 and 70-plus year subgroups, with roughly 160, 29 and 62 TCR-sequenced participants respectively. Overall study results and their limits: Conclusions about previously exposed vaccinees were limited because only a handful of AZD1222 recipients were SARS-CoV-2 seropositive at baseline. Nearly half of unique spike-specific TCRs reportedly recognized epitopes outside regions mutated in the B.1.351 and B.1.1.7 variants. Vaccine-associated CD4 TCRs spanned the whole spike protein, with dominant responses in regions 160-218 and 743-854. After two AZD1222 doses, both the breadth and the depth of spike-specific TCRs were significantly higher than at day 0 and than in MenACWY recipients. Because no samples from the day 14 peak response were available, repertoires could be characterized only after the peak T cell response. Participants were mostly white British and included more females than males, and it was suggested by the authors that clonal diversity may have been underestimated. In the small 56-69-year group, the increase in depth fell short of significance, most likely because of low power.

From a lookup of the germline V gene, CDR1 and CDR2 are SGDLS and YYNGEE. V sheds 0 bases and J sheds 2 bases, leaving 8 bases between their ends. The CDR3 runs 14 residues from the cysteine to the phenylalanine. The sequence is cut down to CDR3 DNA, 42 bases in frame from base 1. The CDR3 regions of human TCRbeta chains were subjected to immunosequencing. Turning to the authors' computational methods: Repertoire TCRs were matched against a reference library of SARS-CoV-2-specific TCRs generated with the MIRA antigen-specificity platform. Breadth meant the fraction of unique TCRs that were SARS-CoV-2-associated, whereas depth meant the fraction of total T cells that were SARS-CoV-2-associated. Using the MIRA data, each spike-specific TCR was mapped to the spike region that the TCR reacts to and placed in a CD4 or CD8 class. Log10-transformed breadth and depth values were compared by one-way ANOVA with Sidak's multiple comparisons tests. TCRdb mirrors the immuneACCESS table, restricted to in-frame sequences. Some clones are absent from its copies; in checked studies, under half trace to an unresolved V gene, and the reason for the others is unknown. The DNA was the basis for D and trimming; V, J and clone size are from that table. The sample table shows 95,000 to 130,000 clones, and roughly 87% are seen once. The ten top clones hold 7.5% of the sample.

This TCR was sampled from an adult in good health. The sequencing used peripheral blood, collected on day 0 of AZD1222 vaccination. Rearrangement joined TRBV9 to TRBJ1-1; no D gene can be assigned with confidence. The nucleotides read TGTGCCAGCAGCGTAGTGGGAGGCAACACTGAAGCTTTCTTT. The encoded protein is CASSVVGGNTEAFF.